Below, 17 T cell receptor beta chains from the same sample are listed, as sequenced in a study of vaccination and CD4 T cells after COVID-19. Indicated treatment: roughly 11-day PBMC culture with coronavirus spike peptide pools or control peptides (ViraFEST assay). During the years 2011-2018, before the COVID-19 pandemic, the unexposed donor's CD4+ T cells were collected. No antigen has been assigned to these receptors. The Oncomine TCR Beta short-read assay sequenced DNA from cultured CD4+ T cells. Researchers extracted genomic DNA from CD4+ T cells that had been cultured. One entry per CDR3 protein results from TCRdb running MiXCR on the PCR reads. The profile shows over 8,500 distinct CDR3 sequences, over 25% of them singletons. The sequenced sample was CD4+ T cells from blood, cultured in vitro. These receptors came from a human donor in good health.

This clonotype occurred a few times. The chain employs TRBV28 and TRBJ2-1; 7 nucleotides match TRBD2. This CDR3 region has 12 residues. V lost 10 bases and J lost 7; bases outside the gene matches: 7. Per germline, CDR1 MDHEN and CDR2 SYDVKM. The CDR3 nucleotides are TGTGCCACCGGGAGGCGGCGAAATGAGCAGTTCTTC. This translates into CATGRRRNEQFF. Looking up the rest from reference TRBV28 and TRBJ2-1 gives the full variable domain: DVKVTQSSRYLVKRTGEKVFLECVQDMDHENMFWYRQDPGLGLRLIYFSYDVKMKEKGDIPEGYSVSREKKERFSLILESASTNQTSMYLCATGRRRNEQFFGPGTRLTVL.

There are a few counts of this clonotype. This sequence joins TRBV6-1 and TRBJ2-7, with D possibly being TRBD1 (5 bases). The CDR3 has 13 amino acids. Trimming took off 6 bases at V and 3 bases at J, with 12 bases between the two ends. Germline assignment: CDR1 MNHNS and CDR2 SASEGT. CDR3 amino acids: CASRLTELYEQYF. As DNA, the CDR3 is TGTGCCAGCAGACTGACAGAACTCTACGAGCAGTACTTC.

In its sample, this clonotype is medium-sized. The V and J genes are TRBV10-3 and TRBJ1-2; weak D call: TRBD1 (5 bases). The CDR3 is 12 residues long. V was clipped by 10 bases and J by 2 bases, with 11 bases between them. Germline loops: CDR1 ENHRY, CDR2 SYGVKD. CDR3 amino acids: CATLGTNYGYTF. The CDR3 DNA reads TGTGCCACGCTAGGGACCAACTATGGCTACACCTTC.

This clonotype was observed a handful of times. The chain recombines TRBV21-1 with TRBJ1-5; the DNA was not used to check the table's D call, TRBD1. TRBV21-1 is shown as a pseudogene. This CDR3 comprises 23 residues. CDR3 protein: CASSKPVLPGQGAHKWRNQPQHF. DNA of the CDR3: TGTGCCAGCAGCAAACCTGTATTGCCGGGACAGGGGGCCCATAAATGGCGCAATCAGCCCCAGCATTTT.

The chain carries TRBV20-1 and TRBJ2-7, with D maybe TRBD2 (5 bases). CDR1 is DFQATT and CDR2 is SNEGSKA in the germline V gene (reference sequence). This CDR3 has 14 amino acids. V was cut by 3 bases and J by 2 bases, with 14 bases left in between. CDR3 sequence reads: CSASGGSAPYEQYF. The DNA of the CDR3 is TGCAGTGCTAGTGGTGGGAGTGCCCCCTACGAGCAGTACTTC.

This clonotype was seen a handful of times. The rearrangement uses TRBV5-8 and TRBJ1-5; 10 bases match TRBD1. Germline V gene lookup returns CDR1 SGHTS and CDR2 YDEGEE. Trimming removed 2 bases from V and 7 bases from J; junction bases left unmatched: 12. The CDR3 covers 17 residues. In DNA form, the CDR3 reads TGTGCCAGCAGCTTCTTTGGACAGGGGGGAACAATGCAGCCCCAGCATTTT. It encodes CASSFFGQGGTMQPQHF. Using reference TRBV5-8 and TRBJ1-5 for the parts outside the CDR3, the full variable domain is EAGVTQSPTHLIKTRGQQATLRCSPISGHTSVYWYQQALGLGLQFLLWYDEGEERNRGNFPPRFSGRQFPNYSSELNVNALELEDSALYLCASSFFGQGGTMQPQHFGDGTRLSIL.

This clonotype was seen only a few times. The chain carries TRBV29-1 and TRBJ1-1; no reliable D call. Germline CDR1 reads SQVTM; CDR2 reads ANQGSEA. V was trimmed by 6 bases and J by 4 bases, leaving 12 bases between them. CDR3 length: 12 residues. The chain's CDR3 is CSVSSLATEAFF. The DNA of the CDR3 is TGCAGCGTATCCAGCTTGGCCACTGAAGCTTTCTTT. The whole variable domain, remainder taken from reference TRBV29-1 and TRBJ1-1, is SAVISQKPSRDICQRGTSLTIQCQVDSQVTMMFWYRQQPGQSLTLIATANQGSEATYESGFVIDKFPISRPNLTFSTLTVSNMSPEDSSIYLCSVSSLATEAFFGQGTRLTVV.

The chain couples TRBV19 to TRBJ2-6, with 7 nucleotides matching TRBD2. The CDR3 is made up of 18 amino acids. Germline V lookup: CDR1 LNHDA, CDR2 SQIVND (reference sequence). Trimming cost V 3 bases and J 0 bases; bases outside gene matches: 8. The CDR3 loop reads CASSMWGGGRSGANVLTF. The CDR3, as DNA: TGTGCCAGTAGTATGTGGGGGGGAGGACGCTCTGGGGCCAACGTCCTGACTTTC.

This clonotype is medium-sized in the sample. The chain couples TRBV7-6 to TRBJ2-3; tentative D call: TRBD2 (5 bases). This CDR3 comprises 15 residues. Germline CDR1 is SGHVS and CDR2 is FNYEAQ. The ends were cut back, 4 bases at V and 5 bases at J, with 16 bases in the middle. The CDR3, as DNA: TGTGCCAGCAGCTCTGAGGGAGCGGTAGTAGATACGCAGTATTTT. Translating it yields CASSSEGAVVDTQYF.

This clonotype came up a few times. This sequence joins TRBV7-2 and TRBJ2-7; D not resolved. Germline assignment: CDR1 SGHTA and CDR2 FQGNSA. The CDR3 is 12 amino acids. V lost 3 bases and J 4 bases, leaving 7 bases between the germline ends. CDR3 in DNA: TGTGCCAGCAGCTTTACACGTTACGAGCAGTACTTC. Translation gives CASSFTRYEQYF.

This clonotype has just a few counts. The chain couples TRBV11-2 to TRBJ1-2; D is possibly TRBD1 (5 bases). The germline V gene encodes CDR1 SGHAT and CDR2 FQNNGV. The CDR3 runs 13 residues. V shed 6 bases and J shed 8 bases, with 16 bases lying between them. The DNA of the CDR3 is TGTGCCAGCAGTTTCGGACGGGGCCGGGGCTACACCTTC. It is translated as CASSFGRGRGYTF.

By frequency in the sample, this clonotype is medium-sized (0.01 to 0.1%). CDR3 sequence reads: CAISGVGPGDYTF. In DNA, the CDR3 is TGTGCCATCAGTGGAGTCGGACCTGGGGACTACACCTTC. The rearrangement uses TRBV10-3 and TRBJ1-2, with D hard to call. With 4 bases removed from V and 10 bases from J, the gap between germline ends came to 16 bases. The CDR3 spans 13 residues. Germline V gene lookup returns CDR1 ENHRY and CDR2 SYGVKD.

This clonotype was observed a few times. V usage is TRBV6-2 or TRBV6-3 and J usage is TRBJ2-4; the D gene is possibly TRBD2 (6 bases). This CDR3 region has 12 residues. CDR1 and CDR2 (germline): MNHEY, SVGEGT. CDR3 nucleotide sequence: TGTGCGATAGTAGGGGCACTAGCAGGGCGGTACTTC. It is translated as CAIVGALAGRYF.

J is TRBJ2-3 and V is TRBV5-4, with a weak D call TRBD2 (7 bases). The CDR3 is 15 residues long. V lost 4 bases, J lost 3 bases, and 15 bases lay in between. The germline V gene encodes CDR1 SGHNT and CDR2 YYREEE (reference sequence). The CDR3: CASSGLGGGTDTQYF. CDR3 DNA sequence: TGTGCCAGCAGCGGTTTAGGGGGGGGAACAGATACGCAGTATTTT.

The V and J genes are TRBV9 and TRBJ2-5; possibly TRBD2 for D (6 bases). Germline V CDR1 and CDR2: SGDLS, YYNGEE. V was pared by 3 bases and J by 0 bases, with 15 bases between. This CDR3 region has 16 residues. The DNA of the CDR3 is TGTGCCAGCAGCGCCCGGCCCCGGGGGAACCAAGAGACCCAGTACTTC. This encodes CASSARPRGNQETQYF.

This clonotype was found a few times. The V call is TRBV7-6, the J call TRBJ1-1; D is possibly TRBD1 (6 bases). Germline V gene sequence: CDR1 SGHVS, CDR2 FNYEAQ. Trimming removed 3 bases from V and 1 base from J, with 12 bases in between. The CDR3 length is 15 residues. The CDR3 sequence is CASSFQDSPNTEAFF. CDR3 nucleotide sequence: TGTGCCAGCAGCTTCCAGGACAGTCCGAACACTGAAGCTTTCTTT.

This clonotype was seen only once. V and J are TRBV6-1 and TRBJ2-1; 11 bases map to TRBD2. The CDR3 extends over 19 amino acids. Trimming at V came to 8 bases and at J to 1 base, leaving 16 bases not matched to a gene. Germline V lookup: CDR1 MNHNS, CDR2 SASEGT. CDR3 DNA: TGTGCCAGCGACCGAGGGACTAGCGGTTGGGGGGGGTCCTACAATGAGCAGTTCTTC. This gives the protein CASDRGTSGWGGSYNEQFF.